The source of this TCR beta chain is a study of T cells after yellow fever vaccination. Study overall: Where fractions had low cell numbers, libraries were prepared from them with the SMART-Seq v4 Ultra Low Input RNA kit.

This clonotype showed up just a few times. The target antigen is unknown. Study results and limitations: A limited proportion of clonotypes was detected within both the CD4 and CD8 compartments.

TCRdb passed the 5' RACE reads through MiXCR, listing each CDR3 protein once. The repertoire holds 250,000 to 400,000 distinct CDR3 sequences, with 3.5% to 4.5% as singletons. This clonotype was obtained from a man younger than 35 who received the YFV17D yellow fever vaccine. The material sequenced was PBMCs, taken 15 days after the yellow fever booster vaccination.

For the CDR3, the DNA is TGTGCCATCAGTGTCCGCAGTCCGTCTAGCACAGATACGCAGTATTTT. Protein product: CAISVRSPSSTDTQYF. This chain joins TRBV10-3 and TRBJ2-3; D gene unclear. V lost 4 bases to trimming and J lost 0 bases, with 14 bases between them. CDR1 is ENHRY, CDR2 SYGVKD, per germline. The CDR3 sequence is 16 residues long.